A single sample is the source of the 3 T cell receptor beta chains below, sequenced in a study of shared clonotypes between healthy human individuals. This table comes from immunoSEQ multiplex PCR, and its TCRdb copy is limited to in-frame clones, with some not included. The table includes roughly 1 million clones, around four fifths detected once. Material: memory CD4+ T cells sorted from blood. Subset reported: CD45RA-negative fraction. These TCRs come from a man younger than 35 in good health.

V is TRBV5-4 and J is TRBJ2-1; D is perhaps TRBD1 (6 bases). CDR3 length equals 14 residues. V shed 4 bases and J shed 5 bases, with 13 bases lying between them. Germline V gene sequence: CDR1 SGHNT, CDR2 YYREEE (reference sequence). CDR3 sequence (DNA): TGTGCCAGCAGCCAAGACCCAGGGGACAATGAGCAGTTCTTC. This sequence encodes CASSQDPGDNEQFF.

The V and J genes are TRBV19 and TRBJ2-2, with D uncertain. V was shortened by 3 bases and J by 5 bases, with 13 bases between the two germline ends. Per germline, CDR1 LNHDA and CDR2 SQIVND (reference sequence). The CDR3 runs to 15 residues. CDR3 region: CASSMVQSFTGELFF. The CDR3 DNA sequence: TGTGCCAGTAGTATGGTACAGAGCTTTACCGGGGAGCTGTTTTTT.

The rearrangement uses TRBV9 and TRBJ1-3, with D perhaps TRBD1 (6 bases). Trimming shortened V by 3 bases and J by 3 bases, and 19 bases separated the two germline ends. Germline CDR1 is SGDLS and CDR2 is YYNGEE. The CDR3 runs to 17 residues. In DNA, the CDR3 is TGTGCCAGCAGCGCGACCCCACAGGGATGGGTTGGAAACACCATATATTTT. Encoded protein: CASSATPQGWVGNTIYF.